The next 28 T cell receptor beta chains were all read from a single sample in a study of blood T cell repertoires in COVID-19. Assay: immunoSEQ multiplex PCR; the TCRdb copy retains only in-frame clones and omits some. The repertoire includes more than 150,000 clones, 80% to 90% of them detected once, and 9.5% to 15% sits in the top ten. The specimen sequenced was peripheral blood. These receptors were obtained from a woman between 65 and 79 years old with COVID-19, enrolled during active disease.

The chain is built from TRBV27 and TRBJ1-4; 9 positions agree with TRBD1. Germline values: CDR1 MNHEY, CDR2 SMNVEV (reference sequence). The CDR3 is 15 amino acids. Germline trimming cut 2 bases from V and 8 bases from J; bases unmatched to any gene: 6. The CDR3 DNA is TGTGCCAGCAGTTTAAGGGGGACAGGGAGCGAAAAACTGTTTTTT. It yields the protein CASSLRGTGSEKLFF.

This sequence joins TRBV7-6 and TRBJ2-3; TRBD2 is a possible D gene (6 bases). The CDR3 runs 16 residues. Germline V gene lookup returns CDR1 SGHVS and CDR2 FNYEAQ. V was cut by 1 base and J by 2 bases, with 13 bases left in between. CDR3 in amino acids: CASSLGGGRTTDTQYF. CDR3 bases: TGTGCCAGCAGCTTAGGAGGAGGGAGAACCACAGATACGCAGTATTTT.

This clone appeared a few times. The chain joins TRBV24-1 to TRBJ2-5; D possibly corresponds to TRBD2 (6 bases). Trimming removed 4 bases from V and 5 bases from J, with 13 bases in between. The CDR3 has 14 amino acids. Germline-derived CDR1 and CDR2 are KGHDR and SFDVKD. The CDR3 reads CATSDLAAGETQYF. The CDR3, as DNA: TGTGCCACCAGTGACTTGGCAGCGGGTGAGACCCAGTACTTC.

The chain employs TRBV19 and TRBJ1-5; D uncertain. CDR3 length: 16 amino acids. The germline gives CDR1 LNHDA, CDR2 SQIVND (reference sequence). The V and J ends lost 1 base and 9 bases respectively, with 19 bases between them. The CDR3: CASSIVLGGKIRPQHF. The CDR3 DNA reads TGTGCCAGTAGTATAGTTTTGGGAGGGAAAATAAGGCCCCAGCATTTT.

This chain links TRBV7-9 with TRBJ2-3, with D possibly being TRBD2 (5 bases). This CDR3 is built from 15 residues. Trimming took 5 bases from V and 3 from J, leaving 15 bases between them. Germline CDR1 SEHNR, CDR2 FQNEAQ (reference sequence). CDR3 sequence reads: CASSPKPSGTDTQYF. CDR3 DNA: TGTGCCAGCAGCCCTAAGCCGTCGGGAACAGATACGCAGTATTTT.

This clone was picked up a small number of times. The V gene is TRBV6-5, the J gene TRBJ2-7; D is possibly TRBD2 (6 bases). The CDR3 totals 13 residues. Germline V CDR1 and CDR2: MNHEY, SVGAGI. V lost 2 bases and J 4 bases, leaving 9 bases between the germline ends. The CDR3 spells CASSYARGYEQYF. Here the CDR3 DNA reads TGTGCCAGCAGTTACGCTCGGGGGTACGAGCAGTACTTC.

V usage is TRBV29-1 and J usage is TRBJ1-1, with 8 nucleotides matching TRBD1. V was pared by 2 bases and J by 4 bases, with 3 bases of the junction left unmatched. The CDR3 is 13 amino acids. Germline V gives CDR1 SQVTM, CDR2 ANQGSEA. In nucleotides, the CDR3 is TGCAGCGTTGAACAGGGACAGGCCACTGAAGCTTTCTTT. Protein: CSVEQGQATEAFF.

This chain uses TRBV5-1 with TRBJ2-1; 11 nucleotides match TRBD2. V gave up 4 bases and J gave up 3 bases; unmatched junction bases: 3. This CDR3 contains 15 residues. Germline V CDR1 and CDR2: SGHRS, YFSETQ. The CDR3 region has the DNA TGCGCCAGCAGCGACGGGACTAGCGGCTACAATGAGCAGTTCTTC. This translates into CASSDGTSGYNEQFF. The full variable domain, in which reference TRBV5-1 and TRBJ2-1 provide the parts outside the CDR3, is KAGVTQTPRYLIKTRGQQVTLSCSPISGHRSVSWYQQTPGQGLQFLFEYFSETQRNKGNFPGRFSGRQFSNSRSEMNVSTLELGDSALYLCASSDGTSGYNEQFFGPGTRLTVL.

The chain employs TRBV4-3 and TRBJ2-1; 11 bases are a match to TRBD2. V shed 2 bases and J 7 bases; nucleotides not matched to a gene: 7. There are 16 residues in the CDR3. The germline gives CDR1 LGHNA, CDR2 YSLEER. The DNA of the CDR3 is TGCGCCAGCAGCCAACAAACTAGCGGGAGCTGGAATGAGCAGTTCTTC. Translation gives CASSQQTSGSWNEQFF.

This clone was detected only a few times. V usage is TRBV18 and J usage is TRBJ1-1, with a weak D call TRBD1 (5 bases). The length of the CDR3 is 16 residues. V lost 0 bases and J lost 2, with 13 bases in between. Germline lookup yields CDR1 KGHSH and CDR2 LQKENI. CDR3 in amino acids: CASSPPPGSVNTEAFF. CDR3 bases: TGTGCCAGCTCACCACCGCCAGGGTCGGTTAACACTGAAGCTTTCTTT.

This sequence joins TRBV5-1 and TRBJ2-7; D call uncertain. CDR3 length equals 13 residues. The germline V gene has CDR1 SGHRS and CDR2 YFSETQ. Trimming stripped 0 bases from V and 6 bases from J, with 10 bases between. The chain's CDR3 is CASSLEQVGEQYF. Here the CDR3 DNA reads TGCGCCAGCAGCTTGGAGCAGGTAGGCGAGCAGTACTTC.

This chain connects TRBV5-1 to TRBJ2-7, with TRBD1 matching over 9 bases. Germline lookup yields CDR1 SGHRS and CDR2 YFSETQ. The V gene end was trimmed by 1 base and the J gene end by 1 base; junction bases not matched to a gene: 9. The CDR3 totals 17 residues. The CDR3 reads CASSLRQGVSRSYEQYF. CDR3 bases: TGCGCCAGCAGCTTGAGACAGGGGGTATCTAGATCCTACGAGCAGTACTTC. Filled out from reference TRBV5-1 and TRBJ2-7, the complete variable domain reads KAGVTQTPRYLIKTRGQQVTLSCSPISGHRSVSWYQQTPGQGLQFLFEYFSETQRNKGNFPGRFSGRQFSNSRSEMNVSTLELGDSALYLCASSLRQGVSRSYEQYFGPGTRLTVT.

The chain combines TRBV19 with TRBJ1-6; perhaps TRBD1 as D (5 bases). This CDR3 contains 14 residues. Trimming pared 8 bases from V and 4 bases from J, leaving 12 bases between. The V gene's germline CDR1 is LNHDA and CDR2 SQIVND (reference sequence). CDR3 region: CASRGAVYNSPLHF. Here the CDR3 DNA reads TGTGCCAGTCGTGGGGCGGTTTATAATTCACCCCTCCACTTT.

V and J are TRBV29-1 and TRBJ1-4, with D tentatively TRBD1 (5 bases). From germline, CDR1 is SQVTM and CDR2 ANQGSEA. The CDR3 has 13 amino acids. V gave up 5 bases and J gave up 8 bases, with 15 bases separating them. The CDR3 spells CSVQTQAAEKLFF. The CDR3 region has the DNA TGCAGCGTTCAAACACAGGCTGCGGAAAAACTGTTTTTT.

The genes are TRBV4-3 and TRBJ2-3; D is uncertain. V lost 1 base and J 2 bases, leaving 10 bases between the germline ends. CDR1 is LGHNA, CDR2 YSLEER, per germline. This CDR3 has 15 residues. CDR3 bases: TGCGCCAGCAGCCAAGGAGTCCGCTCCACAGATACGCAGTATTTT. It encodes CASSQGVRSTDTQYF.

CDR3 sequence reads: CASSWTENEKLFF. CDR3 coding DNA: TGTGCCAGCAGCTGGACAGAAAATGAAAAACTGTTTTTT. J is TRBJ1-4 and V is TRBV28; possible D gene TRBD1, 6 bases. Trimming left V 6 bases short and J 5 bases short, with 10 bases between. This CDR3 region has 13 residues. CDR1 MDHEN and CDR2 SYDVKM come from the germline V gene.

The chain links TRBV29-1 to TRBJ2-7; tentatively, D is TRBD1 (5 bases). V gave up 7 bases and J gave up 2 bases, with 9 bases separating them. The CDR3 sequence is 11 residues long. Germline V CDR1 and CDR2: SQVTM, ANQGSEA. The CDR3 reads CSATVTYEQYF. CDR3 DNA sequence: TGCAGCGCGACAGTGACCTACGAGCAGTACTTC.

This rearrangement joins TRBV4-1 to TRBJ2-3; D possibly corresponds to TRBD2 (6 bases). The CDR3 is 12 amino acids. Germline V lookup: CDR1 MGHRA, CDR2 YSYEKL. V was trimmed by 3 bases and J by 9 bases, leaving 10 bases between them. The CDR3 spells CASSHGLPTQYF. CDR3 in DNA: TGCGCCAGCAGCCACGGACTACCAACGCAGTATTTT.

This chain joins TRBV5-4 and TRBJ2-3; 9 bases fit TRBD2. The CDR3 sequence is 16 residues long. The junction had 7 bases not matched to a gene; V was cut back by 0 bases and J by 5 bases. The germline V gene encodes CDR1 SGHNT and CDR2 YYREEE (reference sequence). CDR3 DNA sequence: TGTGCCAGCAGCTTGGATCCTAGCGGGGTGGGAGATACGCAGTATTTT. Protein: CASSLDPSGVGDTQYF.

The chain has TRBV5-1 and TRBJ2-3, with D possibly matching TRBD2 (6 bases). CDR3 length: 15 amino acids. The germline V and J ends were trimmed by 2 bases and 0 bases, with 10 bases remaining between them. Germline CDR1 and CDR2: SGHRS and YFSETQ. The CDR3: CASSFDGRSTDTQYF. Written as DNA, the CDR3 is TGCGCCAGCAGCTTTGACGGGAGAAGCACAGATACGCAGTATTTT.

This clone has just one count. The J gene is TRBJ2-5, the V gene TRBV11-3, with D unresolved. The CDR3 runs to 13 residues. V was clipped by 4 bases and J by 1 base, with 7 bases between them. CDR1 and CDR2 from the germline V gene are SGHNT and YENEEA. The CDR3 sequence is CASSSTVQETQYF. CDR3 sequence (DNA): TGTGCCAGCAGCTCAACAGTCCAAGAGACCCAGTACTTC.

This chain joins TRBV29-1 and TRBJ1-3; maybe TRBD1 (5 bases). Trimming cost V 7 bases and J 8 bases, with 12 bases left between them. The CDR3 is 11 amino acids. Germline loops: CDR1 SQVTM, CDR2 ANQGSEA. CDR3 sequence (DNA): TGCAGCGCCCACGGGGGAGACACCATATATTTT. The encoded protein is CSAHGGDTIYF. The variable domain in full, with the rest retrieved from reference TRBV29-1 and TRBJ1-3, is SAVISQKPSRDICQRGTSLTIQCQVDSQVTMMFWYRQQPGQSLTLIATANQGSEATYESGFVIDKFPISRPNLTFSTLTVSNMSPEDSSIYLCSAHGGDTIYFGEGSWLTVV.

CDR3 loop: CARRPSGTYEQYF. The CDR3 DNA reads TGTGCCAGAAGACCCTCAGGTACTTACGAGCAGTACTTC. The V call is TRBV5-6, the J call TRBJ2-7; no clear D gene. There are 13 residues in the CDR3. The germline V and J ends were trimmed by 8 bases and 4 bases, with 16 bases remaining between them. Germline V CDR1 and CDR2: SGHDT, YYEEEE. The full variable domain, rest sourced from reference TRBV5-6 and TRBJ2-7, is DAGVTQSPTHLIKTRGQQVTLRCSPKSGHDTVSWYQQALGQGPQFIFQYYEEEERQRGNFPDRFSGHQFPNYSSELNVNALLLGDSALYLCARRPSGTYEQYFGPGTRLTVT.

V and J are TRBV7-9 and TRBJ2-6; TRBD2 is a possible D gene (5 bases). Trimming removed 3 bases from V and 0 bases from J, with 15 bases in between. Germline V gene data show CDR1 as SEHNR and CDR2 as FQNEAQ (reference sequence). The CDR3 totals 18 residues. The CDR3 DNA reads TGTGCCAGCAGCTTGTTTCCAGCGGAACTCTCTGGGGCCAACGTCCTGACTTTC. Translating it yields CASSLFPAELSGANVLTF.

J is TRBJ2-5 and V is TRBV5-1, with D perhaps TRBD1 (7 bases). The V and J ends lost 2 bases and 7 bases respectively, with 18 bases between them. CDR1 is SGHRS and CDR2 is YFSETQ in the germline V gene. The CDR3 contains 15 residues. The CDR3 nucleotides are TGCGCCAGCAGCTTTACAGGGGAAGGAGGGGGGACCCAGTACTTC. Encoded protein: CASSFTGEGGGTQYF. Together with reference TRBV5-1 and TRBJ2-5, the CDR3 gives the full variable domain: KAGVTQTPRYLIKTRGQQVTLSCSPISGHRSVSWYQQTPGQGLQFLFEYFSETQRNKGNFPGRFSGRQFSNSRSEMNVSTLELGDSALYLCASSFTGEGGGTQYFGPGTRLLVL.

This sequence joins TRBV3-1 (or the pseudogene TRBV3-2) and TRBJ2-7, with D hard to call. The V gene's germline CDR1 is LGHDT and CDR2 YNNKEL (reference sequence). The CDR3 spans 14 residues. The germline V and J ends were trimmed by 1 base and 3 bases, with 10 bases remaining between them. The CDR3 is CASSQGWPRYEQYF. For the CDR3, the DNA is TGTGCCAGCAGCCAAGGTTGGCCCCGCTACGAGCAGTACTTC.

V usage is TRBV5-1 and J usage is TRBJ2-2; no reliable D call. The CDR3 loop spans 16 amino acids. Trimming took 1 base from V and 1 from J, leaving 11 bases between them. The germline V gene has CDR1 SGHRS and CDR2 YFSETQ. The CDR3 DNA is TGCGCCAGCAGCTTGTTGGAGACTCTGAACACCGGGGAGCTGTTTTTT. Translated: CASSLLETLNTGELFF.

This rearrangement joins TRBV10-3 to TRBJ1-5; TRBD1 agrees at 8 bases. Unmatched junction bases numbered 2, after V lost 2 bases and J lost 5 bases. The CDR3 is 14 amino acids. Germline V gene data show CDR1 as ENHRY and CDR2 as SYGVKD. For the CDR3, the DNA is TGTGCCATCAGTGAGGTGGGACAGGATCAGCCCCAGCATTTT. It yields the protein CAISEVGQDQPQHF.